The next 21 T cell receptor beta chains were all read from a single sample in a study of blood T cell repertoires in COVID-19. Assay used: immunoSEQ multiplex PCR; TCRdb lists only in-frame clones, some missing. The sample holds under 450,000 clones, around 87% seen once. The source material was PBMCs or T cells enriched from blood (not recorded which). These receptor sequences come from a man aged 25-45 years who had recovered from COVID-19.

The chain uses TRBV6-5 and TRBJ2-3, with D possibly being TRBD1 (6 bases). The CDR3 length is 12 residues. Germline values: CDR1 MNHEY, CDR2 SVGAGI. Between the trimmed V and J ends, which lost 10 bases and 2 bases, there was a span of 10 bases. Here the CDR3 reads CATGTFTDTQYF. CDR3 bases: TGTGCCACCGGGACATTCACAGATACGCAGTATTTT.

The CDR3, as DNA: TGTGCCTGGAGTGTACAGGGAGGGACCGGCTACACCTTC. This sequence encodes CAWSVQGGTGYTF. The chain combines TRBV30 with TRBJ1-2; tentatively, D is TRBD1 (6 bases). V lost 0 bases, J lost 8 bases, and 13 bases lay in between. This CDR3 has 13 amino acids. The germline CDR1 and CDR2 sequences are GTSNPN and SVGIG (reference sequence).

The V gene is TRBV6-2 or TRBV6-3, the J gene TRBJ1-1, with 7 positions matching TRBD1. This CDR3 is built from 14 residues. V lost 3 bases and J lost 4; bases outside the gene matches: 5. The germline V gene encodes CDR1 MNHEY and CDR2 SVGEGT. This CDR3 reads CASSYMAGGTEAFF. As DNA, the CDR3 is TGTGCCAGCAGTTATATGGCAGGGGGCACTGAAGCTTTCTTT.

V and J are TRBV9 and TRBJ1-5; no clear D gene. In germline, CDR1 is SGDLS, CDR2 YYNGEE. Trimming took off 0 bases at V and 1 base at J, with 8 bases between the two ends. The CDR3 is 15 amino acids. The CDR3 sequence: CASSVGLTSNQPQHF. DNA of the CDR3: TGTGCCAGCAGCGTAGGGCTCACGAGCAATCAGCCCCAGCATTTT.

V is TRBV12-3 or TRBV12-4 and J is TRBJ1-1, with a possible D match to TRBD1 (6 bases). The CDR3 has 13 amino acids. Trimming shortened V by 3 bases and J by 8 bases, and 13 bases separated the two germline ends. The CDR3 spells CASSFPGGKEAFF. Written as DNA, the CDR3 is TGTGCCAGCAGTTTTCCGGGGGGCAAGGAAGCTTTCTTT.

The chain combines TRBV9 with TRBJ1-1; 11 positions match TRBD1. The junction had 6 bases not matched to a gene; V was cut back by 4 bases and J by 1 base. Germline V gene lookup returns CDR1 SGDLS and CDR2 YYNGEE. The CDR3 contains 16 residues. Written as DNA, the CDR3 is TGTGCCAGCAGCTCGGACAGGGGGCGAGGGAACACTGAAGCTTTCTTT. It yields the protein CASSSDRGRGNTEAFF. The full variable domain, rest sourced from reference TRBV9 and TRBJ1-1, is DSGVTQTPKHLITATGQRVTLRCSPRSGDLSVYWYQQSLDQGLQFLIQYYNGEERAKGNILERFSAQQFPDLHSELNLSSLELGDSALYFCASSSDRGRGNTEAFFGQGTRLTVV.

The rearrangement uses TRBV9 and TRBJ1-2, with D perhaps matching TRBD1 (5 bases). The CDR3 is 16 amino acids. V gave up 2 bases and J gave up 3 bases, with 17 bases separating them. Germline V lookup: CDR1 SGDLS, CDR2 YYNGEE. The CDR3 reads CASSVSGGMTHYGYTF. The CDR3 DNA sequence: TGTGCCAGCAGCGTGTCCGGGGGGATGACCCACTATGGCTACACCTTC. Complete variable domain (other parts from reference TRBV9 and TRBJ1-2): DSGVTQTPKHLITATGQRVTLRCSPRSGDLSVYWYQQSLDQGLQFLIQYYNGEERAKGNILERFSAQQFPDLHSELNLSSLELGDSALYFCASSVSGGMTHYGYTFGSGTRLTVV.

This clone was seen only a few times. The chain recombines TRBV18 with TRBJ1-1; D is perhaps TRBD1 (6 bases). The germline V and J ends were trimmed by 0 bases and 11 bases, with 19 bases remaining between them. CDR1 and CDR2 from the germline V gene are KGHSH and LQKENI. This CDR3 contains 15 residues. The CDR3, as DNA: TGTGCCAGCTCACCACCGGCAGGGGAAAGAATTTGGGCTTTCTTT. The encoded protein is CASSPPAGERIWAFF.

In DNA, the CDR3 is TGTGCCAGCAGTTTGTCCGGGACAGGGCATGAAAAACTGTTTTTT. It encodes CASSLSGTGHEKLFF. This chain connects TRBV27 to TRBJ1-4; 9 nucleotides agree with TRBD1. Trimming at V came to 3 bases and at J to 6 bases, leaving 5 bases not matched to a gene. The germline V gene has CDR1 MNHEY and CDR2 SMNVEV (reference sequence). The CDR3 extends over 15 amino acids.

The chain couples TRBV10-3 to TRBJ1-1; 8 bases line up with TRBD1. The CDR3 is made up of 12 amino acids. Germline lookup yields CDR1 ENHRY and CDR2 SYGVKD. Trimming removed 3 bases from V and 10 bases from J; junction bases left unmatched: 4. This chain's CDR3 is CAISDYTGGAFF. CDR3 DNA: TGTGCCATCAGTGATTATACAGGGGGAGCTTTCTTT.

The chain employs TRBV9 and TRBJ1-5; D not resolved. Per germline, CDR1 SGDLS and CDR2 YYNGEE. This CDR3 comprises 14 residues. V lost 3 bases and J 3 bases, leaving 10 bases between the germline ends. The CDR3 bases are TGTGCCAGCAGCGAAGACAACTTCAATCAGCCCCAGCATTTT. It codes for CASSEDNFNQPQHF.

The J gene is TRBJ1-3, the V gene TRBV6-5; unclear D gene. The V gene's germline CDR1 is MNHEY and CDR2 SVGAGI. Trimming cost V 2 bases and J 0 bases, with 8 bases left between them. The CDR3 spans 15 residues. CDR3 loop: CASSYQEGSGNTIYF. CDR3 DNA: TGTGCCAGCAGTTACCAGGAGGGCTCTGGAAACACCATATATTTT.

The rearrangement links TRBV14 to TRBJ1-2; D might be TRBD1 (6 bases). The CDR3 sequence is 14 residues long. V gave up 0 bases and J gave up 7 bases, with 12 bases separating them. Per germline, CDR1 SGHDN and CDR2 FVKESK. This CDR3 is CASSQDRAGVGYTF. CDR3 coding DNA: TGTGCCAGCAGCCAAGATCGGGCAGGGGTTGGCTACACCTTC.

The chain uses TRBV7-2 and TRBJ1-5, with 7 bases fitting TRBD1. The germline CDR1 and CDR2 sequences are SGHTA and FQGNSA. The CDR3 is made up of 15 amino acids. V shed 2 bases and J 7 bases; nucleotides not matched to a gene: 8. The CDR3 DNA follows: TGTGCCAGCAGCTTATCCCTTGAGGGGGCCCAGCCCCAGCATTTT. Its protein product is CASSLSLEGAQPQHF.

V usage is TRBV12-5 and J usage is TRBJ1-5, with D possibly being TRBD1 (5 bases). CDR3 length equals 13 residues. V was pared by 7 bases and J by 1 base, with 8 bases between. Per germline, CDR1 LGHNT and CDR2 FRNRAP. Here the CDR3 DNA reads TGTGCTAGTGTTGGGGGGAGCAATCAGCCCCAGCATTTT. It yields the protein CASVGGSNQPQHF.

This chain joins TRBV27 and TRBJ2-7; TRBD1 aligns across 9 bases. The CDR3 spans 16 residues. With V trimmed by 6 bases and J by 2 bases, 11 bases remained unmatched. The V gene's germline CDR1 is MNHEY and CDR2 SMNVEV (reference sequence). CDR3 protein: CASRGRGTGKPYEQYF. The CDR3 DNA follows: TGTGCCAGCAGGGGACGCGGGACAGGGAAGCCCTACGAGCAGTACTTC.

The gene calls are TRBV4-1 and TRBJ1-6; D is undetermined. V lost 0 bases to trimming and J lost 7 bases, with 10 bases between them. The CDR3 spans 15 residues. Germline CDR1 MGHRA, CDR2 YSYEKL. Here the CDR3 reads CASSQDWYGNSPLHF. The CDR3 coding sequence is TGCGCCAGCAGCCAAGATTGGTACGGGAATTCACCCCTCCACTTT.

The chain has TRBV19 and TRBJ1-6, with TRBD1 matching over 9 bases. V was pared by 6 bases and J by 10 bases, with 7 bases of the junction left unmatched. This CDR3 spans 14 amino acids. The germline V gene has CDR1 LNHDA and CDR2 SQIVND (reference sequence). In DNA, the CDR3 is TGTGCCAGTAGGGGACAGGGTTTAGGCTCACCCCTCCACTTT. Its protein product is CASRGQGLGSPLHF.

This chain connects TRBV3-1 (or the pseudogene TRBV3-2) to TRBJ2-2; TRBD1 matches 7 bases. The J segment lost 7 bases and the V segment lost 5 bases, leaving 10 bases of the junction unmatched. This CDR3 region has 15 residues. The germline CDR1 and CDR2 sequences are LGHDT and YNNKEL (reference sequence). For the CDR3, the DNA is TGTGCCAGCAGCGATAACTACAGGACAGGCGGGGAGCTGTTTTTT. Translation: CASSDNYRTGGELFF.

The chain has TRBV19 and TRBJ1-4; D remains ambiguous. Trimming shortened V by 1 base and J by 0 bases, and 9 bases separated the two germline ends. This CDR3 region has 16 residues. Germline V lookup: CDR1 LNHDA, CDR2 SQIVND (reference sequence). The chain's CDR3 is CASSIGGSATNEKLFF. CDR3 nucleotide sequence: TGTGCCAGTAGTATAGGCGGCAGTGCAACTAATGAAAAACTGTTTTTT.

The rearrangement joins TRBV6-5 to TRBJ1-1, with 11 nucleotides matching TRBD1. The CDR3 extends over 15 amino acids. Per the germline V gene, CDR1 is MNHEY and CDR2 is SVGAGI. V shed 10 bases, J shed 9 bases, and the junction held 16 bases outside the gene matches. The CDR3 reads CATVGQGDKVWKAFF. In nucleotides, the CDR3 is TGTGCCACCGTGGGACAGGGGGACAAGGTTTGGAAAGCTTTCTTT.